The 16 T cell receptor beta chains below were found in one sample sequenced in a study of blood T cell repertoires in COVID-19. Data came from immunoSEQ multiplex PCR; TCRdb stores just in-frame clones and leaves some out. The sample contains fewer than 40,000 clones, roughly 89% of which appear only once. The material sequenced was peripheral blood. The receptors derive from a man at least 80 years old with acute or convalescent COVID-19.

The rearrangement links TRBV12-3 or TRBV12-4 to TRBJ1-1; 9 bases align to TRBD1. V lost 6 bases, J lost 5 bases, and 4 bases stayed unmatched. The CDR3 consists of 13 residues. This CDR3 reads CASSRTGDTEAFF. As DNA, the CDR3 is TGTGCCAGCAGCCGGACAGGGGATACTGAAGCTTTCTTT.

The chain is built from TRBV24-1 and TRBJ2-1; 8 bases map to TRBD1. The ends lost 6 bases at V and 2 bases at J; junction bases unmatched: 26. Germline V gene lookup returns CDR1 KGHDR and CDR2 SFDVKD. The CDR3 length is 22 residues. The CDR3 loop reads CATSTRQGSGAKKVPPYNEQFF. The CDR3 DNA sequence: TGTGCCACCAGTACCAGACAGGGGTCCGGTGCGAAAAAAGTGCCCCCCTACAATGAGCAGTTCTTC.

This chain joins TRBV5-4 and TRBJ2-3; D may be TRBD2 (5 bases). The length of the CDR3 is 16 residues. The germline gives CDR1 SGHNT, CDR2 YYREEE (reference sequence). V shed 0 bases and J shed 2 bases, with 13 bases lying between them. The CDR3: CASSLGSSRSTDTQYF. DNA for the CDR3: TGTGCCAGCAGCTTGGGGTCTAGCCGTTCCACAGATACGCAGTATTTT.

This clone was recorded once. The chain carries TRBV6-5 and TRBJ2-7; tentatively, D is TRBD1 (6 bases). Trimming cost V 2 bases and J 3 bases, with 17 bases left between them. The CDR3 runs to 16 residues. From germline, CDR1 is MNHEY and CDR2 SVGAGI. The CDR3 region is CASSYSRTVEFYEQYF. CDR3 bases: TGTGCCAGCAGTTACAGCAGGACAGTCGAATTCTACGAGCAGTACTTC.

The chain has TRBV4-1 and TRBJ1-1; a weak D match, TRBD1 (5 bases). The V gene's germline CDR1 is MGHRA and CDR2 YSYEKL. The germline V and J ends were trimmed by 3 bases and 5 bases, with 28 bases remaining between them. The CDR3 is 19 residues long. The CDR3 sequence is CASSHKRRQLRLSGTEAFF. For the CDR3, the DNA is TGCGCCAGCAGCCACAAACGGCGACAGCTGAGACTTAGTGGGACTGAAGCTTTCTTT.

The rearrangement joins TRBV24-1 to TRBJ2-5; D gene unclear. The CDR3 length is 12 residues. Germline lookup yields CDR1 KGHDR and CDR2 SFDVKD. V was cut by 3 bases and J by 4 bases, with 5 bases left in between. In nucleotides, the CDR3 is TGTGCCACCAGTGATCTCTCAGAGACCCAGTACTTC. Protein product: CATSDLSETQYF.

This clone has only a few counts. The chain links TRBV4-1 to TRBJ2-7; possible D gene TRBD1, 6 bases. There are 12 residues in the CDR3. V gave up 3 bases and J gave up 12 bases, with 15 bases separating them. Germline CDR1 reads MGHRA; CDR2 reads YSYEKL. The CDR3 loop is CASSHSQGEVYF. The CDR3 nucleotides read TGCGCCAGCAGCCACTCACAGGGCGAGGTGTACTTC.

V and J are TRBV18 and TRBJ2-1; D gene unclear. This CDR3 comprises 12 residues. Germline assignment: CDR1 KGHSH and CDR2 LQKENI. V was trimmed by 6 bases and J by 5 bases, leaving 8 bases between them. The CDR3 region has the DNA TGTGCCAGCTCTGGCGGTGACAATGAGCAGTTCTTC. Protein: CASSGGDNEQFF. Looking up the rest from reference TRBV18 and TRBJ2-1 gives the full variable domain: NAGVMQNPRHLVRRRGQEARLRCSPMKGHSHVYWYRQLPEEGLKFMVYLQKENIIDESGMPKERFSAEFPKEGPSILRIQQVVRGDSAAYFCASSGGDNEQFFGPGTRLTVL.

The chain carries TRBV2 and TRBJ2-6; D gene ambiguous. Germline CDR1 reads SNHLY; CDR2 reads FYNNEI. The V gene lost 6 bases and the J gene lost 0 bases, with 9 bases spanning the gap. This CDR3 region has 15 residues. Here the CDR3 DNA reads TGTGCCAGCAGCCCCCCGTCCTCTGGGGCCAACGTCCTGACTTTC. Amino acid sequence: CASSPPSSGANVLTF.

The V and J genes are TRBV12-1 and TRBJ2-2; TRBD2, the D gene given by the table, was not confirmed from the DNA. TRBV12-1 is deemed a pseudogene. The CDR3 is 19 residues long. Written as DNA, the CDR3 is TGTGCCAGCAGCCCGGCCATAGCGGGAGGGCGCACGGGAACCGGGGAGCTGTTTTTT. Its translation: CASSPAIAGGRTGTGELFF.

V and J are TRBV18 and TRBJ1-3; 8 bases align to TRBD1. With 2 bases clipped from V and 4 bases from J, the junction kept 7 bases outside the gene matches. Germline-derived CDR1 and CDR2 are KGHSH and LQKENI. The CDR3 is 16 amino acids. This chain's CDR3 is CASSPMPRTGGNTIYF. The CDR3 DNA is TGTGCCAGCTCACCAATGCCTCGGACAGGGGGAAACACCATATATTTT.

A single count supports this clone. The V gene is TRBV19, the J gene TRBJ1-1; 10 bases fit TRBD1. Germline loops: CDR1 LNHDA, CDR2 SQIVND (reference sequence). Trimming cost V 3 bases and J 0 bases; bases outside gene matches: 7. The CDR3 spans 17 residues. CDR3 loop: CASSIDRGRTMNTEAFF. The CDR3 region has the DNA TGTGCCAGTAGTATCGACAGGGGGCGAACCATGAACACTGAAGCTTTCTTT.

The V gene is TRBV21-1, the J gene TRBJ2-4; TRBD1, the table's D call, was not compared with the DNA. TRBV21-1 is shown as a pseudogene. This CDR3 spans 14 amino acids. The CDR3 DNA is TGTGCCAGGGCAGGGGGGCTAGCCAAAAACATTCAGTACTTC. It encodes CARAGGLAKNIQYF.

This clone was detected only a few times. V gene TRBV29-1 combines with J gene TRBJ2-3; D possibly corresponds to TRBD2 (7 bases). The CDR3 runs to 13 residues. V was shortened by 6 bases and J by 1 base, with 11 bases between the two germline ends. Per germline, CDR1 SQVTM and CDR2 ANQGSEA. The CDR3 loop reads CSVKGGGTDTQYF. CDR3 nucleotides: TGCAGCGTGAAAGGGGGGGGCACAGATACGCAGTATTTT.

This sequence joins TRBV3-1 (or the pseudogene TRBV3-2) and TRBJ1-4; tentatively, D is TRBD1 (6 bases). The germline CDR1 and CDR2 sequences are LGHDT and YNNKEL (reference sequence). This CDR3 region has 14 residues. V lost 1 base and J 6 bases, leaving 9 bases between the germline ends. Here the CDR3 reads CASSQGPGDEKLFF. CDR3 in DNA: TGTGCCAGCAGCCAAGGTCCAGGGGATGAAAAACTGTTTTTT.

CDR3 in amino acids: CASSLGTGPYGYTF. Written as DNA, the CDR3 is TGTGCCAGCAGCTTGGGGACAGGACCCTATGGCTACACCTTC. The chain joins TRBV5-4 to TRBJ1-2; TRBD1 aligns across 7 bases. V shed 0 bases, J shed 4 bases, and the junction held 3 bases outside the gene matches. The CDR3 has 14 amino acids. In germline, CDR1 is SGHNT, CDR2 YYREEE (reference sequence).